The 17 T cell receptor beta chains in this list originate from one sample, sequenced in a study of beta chain features in type 1 diabetes. Sequencing targeted expressed TCRB transcripts, as all isolated RNA had been reverse transcribed. Method: immunoSEQ multiplex PCR; TCRdb's copy keeps in-frame clones and lacks some. The sample lists around 250,000 clones; more than 11% were seen once. Notes on the study in general: Type 1 diabetes patients had TCRB CDR3s that were shorter (moderately but significantly so) in all four CD4+ subsets.

These TCRs are of unknown antigen specificity. The material sequenced was naive CD4+ T cells from blood. These receptors were collected from a man between 25 and 39 years old with type 1 diabetes.

The chain links TRBV5-4 to TRBJ2-3, with 9 nucleotides matching TRBD2. Germline V gene lookup returns CDR1 SGHNT and CDR2 YYREEE (reference sequence). The CDR3 is 15 residues long. Germline trimming cut 0 bases from V and 2 bases from J; bases unmatched to any gene: 1. The CDR3 loop is CASSLGGGATDTQYF. The CDR3 DNA follows: TGTGCCAGCAGCTTGGGCGGGGGGGCCACAGATACGCAGTATTTT.

This clone has only a few counts. The chain is built from TRBV10-3 and TRBJ2-1; TRBD2 might be the D (5 bases). The CDR3 runs to 11 residues. The germline V and J ends were trimmed by 10 bases and 7 bases, with 11 bases remaining between them. Germline V gene sequence: CDR1 ENHRY, CDR2 SYGVKD. CDR3 sequence: CATQGGNEQFF. CDR3 DNA sequence: TGTGCCACGCAAGGCGGGAATGAGCAGTTCTTC.

As to this clone: Other nucleotide sequences in the sample specify the same CDR3. J is TRBJ2-1 and V is TRBV18, with 10 nucleotides matching TRBD1. Germline lookup yields CDR1 KGHSH and CDR2 LQKENI. This CDR3 spans 15 amino acids. J was trimmed by 3 bases and V by 5 bases; bases with no gene match: 4. The DNA for the CDR3 is TGTGCCAGCTCAACCGGGACAGGGGACTACAATGAGCAGTTCTTC. Protein sequence: CASSTGTGDYNEQFF.

The rearrangement joins TRBV5-4 to TRBJ2-3, with a weak D call TRBD2 (6 bases). The CDR3 is 17 amino acids. Germline values: CDR1 SGHNT, CDR2 YYREEE (reference sequence). The V end was cut by 1 base, the J end by 1 base, with 16 bases between. The CDR3 here is CASSLKGRGMGTDTQYF. DNA for the CDR3: TGTGCCAGCAGCTTGAAAGGGCGGGGTATGGGCACAGATACGCAGTATTTT.

About this clone itself: This specimen includes other DNA sequences encoding the same CDR3. V usage is TRBV6-1 and J usage is TRBJ2-5; maybe TRBD1 (6 bases). The CDR3 runs 13 residues. Germline V CDR1 and CDR2: MNHNS, SASEGT. The V gene lost 6 bases and the J gene lost 2 bases, with 10 bases spanning the gap. The CDR3 loop reads CASRRQVQETQYF. The CDR3 region has the DNA TGTGCCAGCAGACGACAGGTGCAAGAGACCCAGTACTTC.

This rearrangement joins TRBV11-2 to TRBJ1-1; D unclear. The germline V and J ends were trimmed by 5 bases and 5 bases, with 18 bases remaining between them. The CDR3 runs to 15 residues. Germline CDR1 and CDR2: SGHAT and FQNNGV. CDR3 DNA: TGTGCCAGCAGCCGGGCCGGGGATTGGGCGACTGAAGCTTTCTTT. This translates into CASSRAGDWATEAFF.

The CDR3 nucleotides are TGTGCCAGCAGCTTTTCACAGGGCACAGATACGCAGTATTTT. Its protein is CASSFSQGTDTQYF. The gene calls are TRBV11-3 and TRBJ2-3, with a weak D call TRBD1 (5 bases). Looked up from germline, CDR1 is SGHNT and CDR2 is YENEEA. The V end was cut by 3 bases, the J end by 1 base, with 8 bases between. This CDR3 spans 14 amino acids.

This clone occurred a few times. The J gene is TRBJ1-5, the V gene TRBV6-5; D remains ambiguous. The V end lost 5 bases, the J end lost 5 bases, and 10 bases lay between the germline ends. There are 13 residues in the CDR3. Germline V gives CDR1 MNHEY, CDR2 SVGAGI. CDR3 protein: CASSREVDQPQHF. The CDR3 DNA sequence: TGTGCCAGCAGTAGGGAGGTCGATCAGCCCCAGCATTTT.

V is TRBV7-8 and J is TRBJ1-1; 7 bases are a match to TRBD1. The CDR3 totals 17 residues. CDR1 and CDR2 (germline): SGHVS, FQNEAQ. Trimming took 0 bases from V and 0 from J; bases not matched to a gene: 7. CDR3 residues: CASSLASNRGLNTEAFF. The CDR3 region has the DNA TGTGCCAGCAGCTTAGCCTCGAACAGGGGCTTGAACACTGAAGCTTTCTTT.

The genes are TRBV6-6 and TRBJ1-2; D possibly corresponds to TRBD1 (5 bases). The CDR3 length is 14 residues. Germline CDR1 MNHNY, CDR2 SVGAGI (reference sequence). Trimming left V 7 bases short and J 4 bases short, with 16 bases between. CDR3 bases: TGTGCCAGCACCCTGAAGGGGCCCCTCTATGGCTACACCTTC. Translated: CASTLKGPLYGYTF.

The CDR3 protein is CATEDGQFNEKLFF. CDR3 coding DNA: TGTGCCACTGAGGATGGACAGTTTAATGAAAAACTGTTTTTT. V is TRBV19 and J is TRBJ1-4; D is perhaps TRBD1 (6 bases). The germline V and J ends were trimmed by 10 bases and 4 bases, with 16 bases remaining between them. This CDR3 is 14 amino acids long. Germline V gene lookup returns CDR1 LNHDA and CDR2 SQIVND (reference sequence).

This clone was counted between two and nine times. Written as DNA, the CDR3 is TGCGCCAGCAGCCGACTCACAGGGGTGGGCAATCAGCCCCAGCATTTT. Translation: CASSRLTGVGNQPQHF. The rearrangement links TRBV4-1 to TRBJ1-5; 7 nucleotides agree with TRBD1. Per germline, CDR1 MGHRA and CDR2 YSYEKL. V lost 4 bases, J lost 2 bases, and 8 bases stayed unmatched. The CDR3 length is 16 residues.

This clone has only one observation. The CDR3, as DNA: TGTGCCAGCAGTCTCGGGACAGCAAAAGAGACCCAGTACTTC. Amino acids: CASSLGTAKETQYF. The chain links TRBV2 to TRBJ2-5, with 7 bases that match TRBD1. The V segment lost 5 bases and the J segment 3 bases; nucleotides outside the gene matches: 6. This CDR3 is 14 amino acids long. Germline values: CDR1 SNHLY, CDR2 FYNNEI.

The genes are TRBV6-5 and TRBJ2-3; D is perhaps TRBD1 (6 bases). The CDR3 is 15 residues long. Trimming pared 4 bases from V and 2 bases from J, leaving 13 bases between. CDR1 and CDR2 from the germline V gene are MNHEY and SVGAGI. Written as DNA, the CDR3 is TGTGCCAGCAGTTCCGGACAGACTTTCACAGATACGCAGTATTTT. As protein: CASSSGQTFTDTQYF.

The chain combines TRBV4-1 with TRBJ2-2; TRBD2 is a possible D gene (5 bases). The CDR3 totals 15 residues. CDR1 and CDR2 (germline): MGHRA, YSYEKL. Deletions cut 4 bases from V and 0 bases from J, with 9 bases between. CDR3 in DNA: TGCGCCAGCAGCCGAGCGGTAGCGAACACCGGGGAGCTGTTTTTT. Amino acid sequence: CASSRAVANTGELFF.

CDR3 nucleotides: TGTGCCAGCAGCCCACCTCGCGGGACTGGGGCCAACGTCCTGACTTTC. Amino acid sequence: CASSPPRGTGANVLTF. The chain joins TRBV7-2 to TRBJ2-6; a possible D gene is TRBD2 (6 bases). This CDR3 is 16 amino acids long. The germline V and J ends were trimmed by 5 bases and 2 bases, with 13 bases remaining between them. Germline V gene lookup returns CDR1 SGHTA and CDR2 FQGNSA.

This clone occurred a few times. V usage is TRBV18 and J usage is TRBJ2-1; maybe TRBD1 (6 bases). Germline V gives CDR1 KGHSH, CDR2 LQKENI. The CDR3 totals 15 residues. Trimming stripped 0 bases from V and 2 bases from J, with 8 bases between. The CDR3 nucleotides read TGTGCCAGCTCACCACCGGGGGACACCTACAATGAGCAGTTCTTC. This gives the protein CASSPPGDTYNEQFF.